The entry that follows covers one T cell receptor beta chain sequence. Its antigen remains unidentified. The data originate from a study of post-analysis software for immune sequencing data. Overall study: Patients with relapsing-remitting, secondary progressive and progressive-relapsing multiple sclerosis courses were all represented.

cDNA libraries for TCR beta contained unique molecular identifiers. The authors obtained approximately 540,000 cDNA molecules from roughly 1.1 to 9.2 million T cells. TCRdb used MiXCR to reprocess the PCR reads, holding one entry per CDR3 protein. The data show about 800,000 distinct CDR3 sequences, roughly 30% seen once. The CDR3 spans 19 residues. Germline CDR1 and CDR2: SGHRS and YFSETQ. V dropped 0 bases and J dropped 0; count of bases not matched to a gene: 9. Study-level results: Controls' normalized Chao1 diversity significantly exceeded that of multiple sclerosis patients. Patients showed TRBV5-6, TRBV5-1 and TRBV20-1 among five TRBV segments more frequent than in controls.

The chain couples TRBV5-1 to TRBJ2-3; TRBD2 aligns across 11 bases. The receptor was isolated from a girl aged 5 to 17 with multiple sclerosis. The sequencing sample was made of blood. The CDR3 DNA is TGCGCCAGCAGCTTGGCCGTACTAGCGGGAGCCACCAGCACAGATACGCAGTATTTT. This codes for CASSLAVLAGATSTDTQYF.